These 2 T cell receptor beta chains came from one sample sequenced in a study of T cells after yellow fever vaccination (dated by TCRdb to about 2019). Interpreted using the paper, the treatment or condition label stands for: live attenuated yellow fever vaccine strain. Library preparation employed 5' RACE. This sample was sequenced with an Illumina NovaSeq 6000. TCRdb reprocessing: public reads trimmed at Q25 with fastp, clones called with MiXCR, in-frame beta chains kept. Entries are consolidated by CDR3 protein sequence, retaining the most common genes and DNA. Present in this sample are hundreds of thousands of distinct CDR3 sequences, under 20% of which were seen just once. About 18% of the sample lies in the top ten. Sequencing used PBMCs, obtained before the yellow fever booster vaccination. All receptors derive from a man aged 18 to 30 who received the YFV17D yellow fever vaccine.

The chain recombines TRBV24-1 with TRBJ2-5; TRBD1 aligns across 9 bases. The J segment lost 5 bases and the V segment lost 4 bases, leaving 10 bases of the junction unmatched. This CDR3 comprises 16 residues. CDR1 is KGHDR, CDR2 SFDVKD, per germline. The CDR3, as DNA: TGTGCCACCAGTGACCTTTTGGACAGGGGTAGTGAGACCCAGTACTTC. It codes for CATSDLLDRGSETQYF.

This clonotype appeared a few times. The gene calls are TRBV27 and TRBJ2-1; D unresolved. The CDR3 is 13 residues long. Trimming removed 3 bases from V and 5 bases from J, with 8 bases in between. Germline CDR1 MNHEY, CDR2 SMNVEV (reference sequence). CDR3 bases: TGTGCCAGCAGTTTGAACGGAAACAATGAGCAGTTCTTC. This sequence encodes CASSLNGNNEQFF.